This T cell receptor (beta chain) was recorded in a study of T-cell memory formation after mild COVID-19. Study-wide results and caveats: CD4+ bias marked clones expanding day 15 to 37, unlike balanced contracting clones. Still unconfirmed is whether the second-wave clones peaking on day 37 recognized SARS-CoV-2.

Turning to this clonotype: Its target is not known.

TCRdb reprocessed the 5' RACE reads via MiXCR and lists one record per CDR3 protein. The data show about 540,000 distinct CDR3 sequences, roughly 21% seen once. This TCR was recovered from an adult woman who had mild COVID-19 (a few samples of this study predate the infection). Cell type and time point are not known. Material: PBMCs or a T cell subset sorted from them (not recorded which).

The CDR3 loop is CASSQTGQGAKIYGYTF. The CDR3 DNA reads TGCGCCAGCAGCCAAACGGGACAGGGGGCGAAGATTTATGGCTACACCTTC. This rearrangement joins TRBV4-1 to TRBJ1-2; TRBD1 matches at 12 bases. The CDR3 sequence is 17 residues long. Germline CDR1 MGHRA, CDR2 YSYEKL. Unmatched junction bases numbered 9, after V lost 2 bases and J lost 5 bases.